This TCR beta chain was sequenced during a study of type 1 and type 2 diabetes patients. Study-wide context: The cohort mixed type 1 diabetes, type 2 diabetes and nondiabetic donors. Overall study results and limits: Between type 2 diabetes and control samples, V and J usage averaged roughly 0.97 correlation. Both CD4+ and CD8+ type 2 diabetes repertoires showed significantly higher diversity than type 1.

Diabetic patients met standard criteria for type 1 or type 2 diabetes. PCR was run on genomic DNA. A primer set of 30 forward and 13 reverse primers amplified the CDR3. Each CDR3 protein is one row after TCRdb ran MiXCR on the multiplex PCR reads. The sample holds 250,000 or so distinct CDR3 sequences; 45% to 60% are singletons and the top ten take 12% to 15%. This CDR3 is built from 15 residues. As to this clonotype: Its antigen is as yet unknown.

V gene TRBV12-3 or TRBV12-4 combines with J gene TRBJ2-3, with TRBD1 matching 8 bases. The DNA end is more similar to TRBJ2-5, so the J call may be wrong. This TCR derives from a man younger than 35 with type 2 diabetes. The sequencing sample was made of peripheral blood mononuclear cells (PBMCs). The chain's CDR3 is CASGSGTGTLETQYF. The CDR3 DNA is TGTGCTAGTGGTTCCGGGACAGGAACTCTAGAGACCCAGTACTTC.